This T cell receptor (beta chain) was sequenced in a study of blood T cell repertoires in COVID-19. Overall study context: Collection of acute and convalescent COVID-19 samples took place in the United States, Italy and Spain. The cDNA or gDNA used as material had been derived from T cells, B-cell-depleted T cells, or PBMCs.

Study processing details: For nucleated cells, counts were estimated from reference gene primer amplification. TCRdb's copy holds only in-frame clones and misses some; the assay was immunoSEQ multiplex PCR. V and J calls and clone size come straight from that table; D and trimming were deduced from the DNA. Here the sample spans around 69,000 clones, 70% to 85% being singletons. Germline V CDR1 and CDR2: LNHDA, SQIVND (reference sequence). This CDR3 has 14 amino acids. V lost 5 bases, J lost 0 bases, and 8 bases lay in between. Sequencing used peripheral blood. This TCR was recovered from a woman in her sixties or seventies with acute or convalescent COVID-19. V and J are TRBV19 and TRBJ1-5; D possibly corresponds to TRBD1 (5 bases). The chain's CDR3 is CASSPTDSNQPQHF. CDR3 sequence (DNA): TGTGCCAGTAGTCCGACAGATAGCAATCAGCCCCAGCATTTT.